Listed below are T cell receptor beta chains from one sample, sequenced in a study of CD8 T cells in ankylosing spondylitis. TCRdb re-derived calls from the 5' RACE reads in MiXCR, one entry per CDR3 protein. The sample shows 400,000 or so distinct CDR3 sequences, about 24% of them seen only once. Sequencing was carried out using blood, either unsorted or a sorted T cell fraction (not recorded which). These TCRs come from a male donor with ankylosing spondylitis. The CDR3 runs from the conserved cysteine through the conserved F or W. D genes are given only for firm matches. Rows give clone size only sometimes, using once, few, many, or a class for an expanded clone.

D: NA
J: TRBJ1-1
size: NA
V: TRBV7-9
DNA: TGTGCCAGCAGCCAACCCCGAGGAGTAGCTTTCTTT
CDR3: CASSQPRGVAFF

D: NA
J: TRBJ2-1
size: few
V: TRBV5-1
DNA: TGCGCCAGTAAAACCGGCATTTCCTACAATGAGCAGTTCTTC
CDR3: CASKTGISYNEQFF

D: TRBD2
J: TRBJ2-2
size: NA
V: TRBV4-2
DNA: TGTGCCAGCAGCCAAGATGGCGCTAGCGGGGACGGGTCTGAGCTGTTTTTT
CDR3: CASSQDGASGDGSELFF

D: TRBD1
J: TRBJ1-1
size: NA
V: TRBV6-5
DNA: TGTGCCAGCAGTTCGTGGGACAGGGGGATGGAAGCTTTCTTT
CDR3: CASSSWDRGMEAFF

D: NA
J: TRBJ1-4
size: NA
V: TRBV29-1
DNA: TGCAGCGCCACTCTTAGGGGCAGGGGATCCGTCAATGAAAAACTGTTTTTT
CDR3: CSATLRGRGSVNEKLFF

D: NA
J: TRBJ2-1
size: NA
V: TRBV24-1
DNA: TGTGCCACCAGTGATCCAGGACCCCAATATGAGCAGTTCTTC
CDR3: CATSDPGPQYEQFF

D: NA
J: TRBJ1-2
size: NA
V: TRBV20-1
DNA: TGCAGTGCTAGAGATGGGTATGGCTACACCTTC
CDR3: CSARDGYGYTF

D: NA
J: TRBJ2-5
size: NA
V: TRBV2
DNA: TGTGCCACACTAACCGGACAGAGGGAGACCCAGTACTTC
CDR3: CATLTGQRETQYF

D: TRBD2
J: TRBJ2-1
size: few
V: TRBV11-2
DNA: TGTGCCAGCAGCTCCATGATCCTAAGGGCGGGAGGTTTATCCTACAATGAGCAGTTCTTC
CDR3: CASSSMILRAGGLSYNEQFF

D: TRBD2
J: TRBJ2-1
size: few
V: TRBV7-7
DNA: TGTGCCAGCAGCCCCGGAAACGGGAGGGCCAATGAGCAGTTCTTC
CDR3: CASSPGNGRANEQFF

D: NA
J: TRBJ2-3
size: NA
V: TRBV29-1
DNA: TGCAGCGTTGTCCCCTTTGTGGCAGCAGATACGCAGTATTTT
CDR3: CSVVPFVAADTQYF

D: NA
J: TRBJ2-1
size: NA
V: TRBV29-1
DNA: TGCAGCGTTGAAGATCTTGGAGGGGGCAGGTACAATGAGCAGTTCTTC
CDR3: CSVEDLGGGRYNEQFF